These 29 T cell receptor beta chains were sequenced from one sample in a study of human T cells and chemical hapten exposure. TCRdb processed the RACE reads anew with MiXCR; each CDR3 protein has one entry. The sample consists of roughly 100,000 distinct CDR3 sequences, 11% of them appearing once. Stated time point: pre-sensitization, week 0. The treatment: therapeutic diphenylcyclopropenone sensitization with weekly scalp DPC. The specimen comprised whole blood, sampled in connection with sensitization to the hapten diphenylcyclopropenone (DPC). The receptor set was obtained from a woman aged 60-70 years with alopecia areata. Some clones in this sample may be carry-over from other donors' samples.

In its sample, this clonotype was seen a few times. This rearrangement joins TRBV4-2 to TRBJ2-7, with 8 bases that match TRBD1. The CDR3 loop spans 16 amino acids. Germline loops: CDR1 LGHNA, CDR2 YNFKEQ. Losses at the gene ends were 0 bases for V and 6 bases for J; bases not matched to a gene: 10. CDR3 sequence (DNA): TGTGCCAGCAGCCAAGAAATTGGACAGGGTCTTTCCGAGCAGTACTTC. This encodes CASSQEIGQGLSEQYF.

This clonotype showed up just a few times. The chain links TRBV5-6 to TRBJ2-1; the D call may be TRBD1 or TRBD2 (5 bases each). Germline values: CDR1 SGHDT, CDR2 YYEEEE. Trimming pared 1 base from V and 0 bases from J, leaving 11 bases between. The CDR3 runs 16 residues. The CDR3 region is CASSLFGTSSYNEQFF. CDR3 sequence (DNA): TGTGCCAGCAGCTTGTTCGGGACCAGCTCCTACAATGAGCAGTTCTTC.

This clonotype occurred many times. The chain joins TRBV5-1 to TRBJ2-2; possible D gene TRBD1, 5 bases. V gave up 3 bases and J gave up 0 bases, with 12 bases separating them. Germline CDR1 and CDR2: SGHRS and YFSETQ. The CDR3 is 16 amino acids. The CDR3 loop reads CASSWGESANTGELFF. DNA of the CDR3: TGCGCCAGCAGCTGGGGCGAATCCGCGAACACCGGGGAGCTGTTTTTT.

Comment on this clonotype: A much larger clone differs from this one at a single base, so this may be a read error. For the CDR3, the DNA is TGTGCCAGCAGCCGATGCGACAGGGAGGGGGAAAAACTGTTTTTT. It encodes CASSRCDREGEKLFF. V and J are TRBV7-8 and TRBJ1-4; TRBD1 matches at 7 bases. The CDR3 spans 15 residues. CDR1 SGHVS and CDR2 FQNEAQ come from the germline V gene. Trimming at V came to 5 bases and at J to 8 bases, leaving 11 bases not matched to a gene.

This clonotype has more than one count but fewer than ten. The chain combines TRBV20-1 with TRBJ1-2; 12 nucleotides align to TRBD1. The germline V gene has CDR1 DFQATT and CDR2 SNEGSKA (reference sequence). The CDR3 runs 16 residues. V gave up 2 bases and J gave up 4 bases; unmatched junction bases: 8. CDR3 bases: TGCAGTGCTAGACAGTCCGGGACAGGGGGCCTCTATGGCTACACCTTC. This codes for CSARQSGTGGLYGYTF.

This clonotype was counted many times. The rearrangement uses TRBV30 and TRBJ2-1, with 8 bases fitting TRBD1. Germline V gene sequence: CDR1 GTSNPN, CDR2 SVGIG (reference sequence). Trimming cost V 2 bases and J 3 bases; bases outside gene matches: 6. The CDR3 has 15 amino acids. The CDR3 coding sequence is TGTGCCTGGAGTCCAGGACAGGGTTTCTACAATGAGCAGTTCTTC. Amino acid sequence: CAWSPGQGFYNEQFF.

There are a few counts of this clonotype. V is TRBV11-2 and J is TRBJ2-7; unclear D gene. Trimming cost V 1 base and J 6 bases, with 7 bases left between them. CDR1 is SGHAT and CDR2 is FQNNGV in the germline V gene. The CDR3 contains 12 residues. CDR3 in DNA: TGTGCCAGCAGCTTAGGGCGATTCGAGCAGTACTTC. As protein: CASSLGRFEQYF.

This clonotype occurred many times. V gene TRBV5-1 combines with J gene TRBJ1-1; a possible D gene is TRBD1 (5 bases). Trimming shortened V by 3 bases and J by 1 base, and 10 bases separated the two germline ends. The germline CDR1 and CDR2 sequences are SGHRS and YFSETQ. This CDR3 is built from 14 residues. The CDR3 loop is CASSSSDTNTEAFF. DNA for the CDR3: TGCGCCAGCAGCTCCTCGGACACGAACACTGAAGCTTTCTTT. Together with reference TRBV5-1 and TRBJ1-1, the CDR3 gives the full variable domain: KAGVTQTPRYLIKTRGQQVTLSCSPISGHRSVSWYQQTPGQGLQFLFEYFSETQRNKGNFPGRFSGRQFSNSRSEMNVSTLELGDSALYLCASSSSDTNTEAFFGQGTRLTVV.

In this sample, this clonotype turned up a few times. V is TRBV18 and J is TRBJ2-7; D ambiguous. The CDR3 length is 12 residues. Germline assignment: CDR1 KGHSH and CDR2 LQKENI. With 6 bases removed from V and 4 bases from J, the gap between germline ends came to 10 bases. As DNA, the CDR3 is TGTGCCAGCTCTTCCATCATTTACGAGCAGTACTTC. Amino acids: CASSSIIYEQYF. Combining the CDR3 with reference TRBV18 and TRBJ2-7 gives the whole variable domain NAGVMQNPRHLVRRRGQEARLRCSPMKGHSHVYWYRQLPEEGLKFMVYLQKENIIDESGMPKERFSAEFPKEGPSILRIQQVVRGDSAAYFCASSSIIYEQYFGPGTRLTVT.

This clonotype has ten or more counts. The genes are TRBV3-1 and TRBJ1-1; 12 bases line up with TRBD1. V shed 0 bases and J 1 base; nucleotides not matched to a gene: 3. This CDR3 comprises 17 residues. CDR1 is LGHDT, CDR2 YNNKEL, per germline (reference sequence). The chain's CDR3 is CASSQDRGQGANTEAFF. CDR3 DNA: TGTGCCAGCAGCCAAGATAGGGGACAGGGGGCGAACACTGAAGCTTTCTTT.

This clonotype was recorded at least ten times. This chain links TRBV18 with TRBJ1-1; 7 bases map to TRBD1. Germline CDR1 reads KGHSH; CDR2 reads LQKENI. With V trimmed by 4 bases and J by 0 bases, 2 bases remained unmatched. The CDR3 has 14 amino acids. Written as DNA, the CDR3 is TGTGCCAGCTCACGGGACAGCATGAACACTGAAGCTTTCTTT. Its protein product is CASSRDSMNTEAFF. The complete variable domain, with remaining parts taken from reference TRBV18 and TRBJ1-1, reads NAGVMQNPRHLVRRRGQEARLRCSPMKGHSHVYWYRQLPEEGLKFMVYLQKENIIDESGMPKERFSAEFPKEGPSILRIQQVVRGDSAAYFCASSRDSMNTEAFFGQGTRLTVV.

The table lists this clonotype with a few counts. The chain has TRBV6-1 and TRBJ2-2; D ambiguous. The V gene's germline CDR1 is MNHNS and CDR2 SASEGT. The CDR3 has 13 residues. Trimming removed 6 bases at V and 16 bases at J, with 21 bases between. CDR3 bases: TGTGCCAGCAGACAAGGTGGAACGGGCTATCCGTTTTTT. Protein sequence: CASRQGGTGYPFF.

V is TRBV20-1 and J is TRBJ1-1, with D tentatively TRBD1 (6 bases). The ends were cut back, 2 bases at V and 1 base at J, with 17 bases in the middle. Germline CDR1 and CDR2: DFQATT and SNEGSKA (reference sequence). The CDR3 runs 16 residues. The CDR3 loop reads CSARRTKTGSNTEAFF. The CDR3 DNA is TGCAGTGCTAGACGTACCAAGACAGGCTCGAACACTGAAGCTTTCTTT.

The genes are TRBV18 and TRBJ1-4; unclear D gene. From germline, CDR1 is KGHSH and CDR2 LQKENI. V lost 4 bases and J 7 bases, leaving 13 bases between the germline ends. The CDR3 spans 14 residues. The CDR3 reads CASSREGVSEKLFF. CDR3 in DNA: TGTGCCAGCTCACGTGAGGGCGTCTCTGAAAAACTGTTTTTT.

Of note for this clonotype: With a much larger clone just one base away, this may be a read error. The chain combines TRBV3-1 with TRBJ1-6; D is unclear. From germline, CDR1 is LGHDT and CDR2 YNNKEL (reference sequence). CDR3 length: 13 residues. The CDR3: CTSSQDYNSPLHF. The CDR3 DNA is TGTACCAGCAGCCAGGACTATAATTCACCCCTCCACTTT. The full variable domain, with the rest looked up from reference TRBV3-1 and TRBJ1-6, is DTAVSQTPKYLVTQMGNDKSIKCEQNLGHDTMYWYKQDSKKFLKIMFSYNNKELIINETVPNRFSPKSPDKAHLNLHINSLELGDSAVYFCTSSQDYNSPLHFGNGTRLTVT.

This clonotype has more than one count but fewer than ten. V usage is TRBV18 and J usage is TRBJ1-1, with D uncertain. This CDR3 contains 12 residues. The ends were cut back, 3 bases at V and 6 bases at J, with 8 bases in the middle. CDR1 KGHSH and CDR2 LQKENI come from the germline V gene. The CDR3: CASSPRAAEAFF. CDR3 bases: TGTGCCAGCTCACCTCGGGCTGCTGAAGCTTTCTTT.

The genes are TRBV15 and TRBJ2-7, with 9 bases lining up with TRBD1. V lost 0 bases, J lost 4 bases, and 16 bases stayed unmatched. CDR1 is LNHNV and CDR2 is YYDKDF in the germline V gene (reference sequence). The CDR3 is made up of 19 amino acids. The CDR3 DNA reads TGTGCCACCAGCAGAGATGTCATTGCAACGGGACAGGGACGGTACGAGCAGTACTTC. It specifies CATSRDVIATGQGRYEQYF.

This clonotype was recorded at least ten times. The chain employs TRBV19 and TRBJ1-2; 7 nucleotides agree with TRBD1. The CDR3 runs 15 residues. Germline CDR1 reads LNHDA; CDR2 reads SQIVND (reference sequence). The trim removed 5 bases at V and 1 base at J, leaving 7 bases unmatched. The chain's CDR3 is CASSQQGRINYGYTF. The CDR3 DNA follows: TGTGCCAGTAGTCAACAGGGGCGCATTAACTATGGCTACACCTTC.

This clonotype was found a few times. CDR3 bases: TGTGCCAGCAGGCCCAATTACGGGATCGGTAATGAAAAACTGTTTTTT. Its protein is CASRPNYGIGNEKLFF. The J gene is TRBJ1-4, the V gene TRBV7-9; D gene uncertain. Germline CDR1 is SEHNR and CDR2 is FQNEAQ (reference sequence). V was clipped by 6 bases and J by 4 bases, with 18 bases between them. The CDR3 contains 16 residues.

This clonotype was recorded at least ten times. The CDR3 DNA reads TGCAGCGTCTTTGTTCAAGGCACAGATACGCAGTATTTT. Translating gives CSVFVQGTDTQYF. The rearrangement joins TRBV29-1 to TRBJ2-3; unclear D gene. With 6 bases removed from V and 1 base from J, the gap between germline ends came to 11 bases. CDR3 length: 13 residues. The germline V gene encodes CDR1 SQVTM and CDR2 ANQGSEA.

V gene TRBV19 combines with J gene TRBJ1-5; TRBD1 aligns across 7 bases. V shed 5 bases and J 5 bases; nucleotides not matched to a gene: 3. The CDR3 loop spans 13 amino acids. Per the germline V gene, CDR1 is LNHDA and CDR2 is SQIVND (reference sequence). CDR3 loop: CASSDRDDQPQHF. The CDR3 nucleotides are TGTGCCAGTAGTGACAGGGATGATCAGCCCCAGCATTTT. Complete variable domain (other parts from reference TRBV19 and TRBJ1-5): DGGITQSPKYLFRKEGQNVTLSCEQNLNHDAMYWYRQDPGQGLRLIYYSQIVNDFQKGDIAEGYSVSREKKESFPLTVTSAQKNPTAFYLCASSDRDDQPQHFGDGTRLSIL.

Comment on this clonotype: A junction end diverges from the germline sequence, so it may reflect a read error. The chain carries TRBV3-1 and TRBJ2-3, with D tentatively TRBD2 (6 bases). This CDR3 comprises 12 residues. Germline values: CDR1 LGHDT, CDR2 YNNKEL (reference sequence). CDR3 DNA sequence: TGTGCCAGCAGTCAAGGGACTTGGGTTGGGCATTTT. As protein: CASSQGTWVGHF.

There are a few counts of this clonotype. V gene TRBV20-1 combines with J gene TRBJ1-3; D possibly corresponds to TRBD1 (5 bases). Germline assignment: CDR1 DFQATT and CDR2 SNEGSKA (reference sequence). The CDR3 length is 15 residues. The ends were cut back, 1 base at V and 2 bases at J, with 12 bases in the middle. The CDR3 loop reads CSARGSSGAGNTIYF. The CDR3, as DNA: TGCAGTGCTAGAGGGTCATCGGGGGCTGGAAACACCATATATTTT.

In this sample, this clonotype turned up many times. The rearrangement uses TRBV27 and TRBJ2-3, with 9 bases fitting TRBD1. Losses at the gene ends were 4 bases for V and 0 bases for J; bases not matched to a gene: 5. This CDR3 comprises 16 residues. Germline values: CDR1 MNHEY, CDR2 SMNVEV (reference sequence). CDR3 loop: CASSYGTGLSTDTQYF. The CDR3 DNA is TGTGCCAGCAGTTACGGGACAGGGCTTAGCACAGATACGCAGTATTTT.

This rearrangement joins TRBV18 to TRBJ2-4; 8 bases map to TRBD2. After removal of 3 bases from V and 1 base from J, the junction contained 14 bases not matched to a gene. The germline CDR1 and CDR2 sequences are KGHSH and LQKENI. This CDR3 region has 19 residues. The CDR3 DNA follows: TGTGCCAGCTCACCCGGAGCGGGGGCCAACCACAGGGCCAAAAACATTCAGTACTTC. Translation gives CASSPGAGANHRAKNIQYF.

The V gene is TRBV19, the J gene TRBJ1-2; no clear D gene. In germline, CDR1 is LNHDA, CDR2 SQIVND (reference sequence). Trimming took off 3 bases at V and 4 bases at J, with 6 bases between the two ends. CDR3 length: 12 amino acids. The CDR3 protein is CASSISIYGYTF. DNA of the CDR3: TGTGCCAGTAGTATCTCTATCTATGGCTACACCTTC.

The rearrangement links TRBV5-1 to TRBJ2-1; D gene uncertain. Germline V lookup: CDR1 SGHRS, CDR2 YFSETQ. This CDR3 spans 15 amino acids. Trimming stripped 1 base from V and 3 bases from J, with 11 bases between. For the CDR3, the DNA is TGCGCCAGCAGCTTGTCGACGGACCTCTACAATGAGCAGTTCTTC. It yields the protein CASSLSTDLYNEQFF.

This clonotype occurred many times. For the CDR3, the DNA is TGTGCCAGCAGCTTATTATTAGTCGCAGCGGGGGGTGAGCAGTTCTTC. Its protein product is CASSLLLVAAGGEQFF. The chain links TRBV11-2 to TRBJ2-1; 9 bases map to TRBD2. The CDR3 loop spans 16 amino acids. Germline lookup yields CDR1 SGHAT and CDR2 FQNNGV. Trimming removed 2 bases from V and 9 bases from J; junction bases left unmatched: 11.

The V call is TRBV6-5, the J call TRBJ1-4; 10 nucleotides agree with TRBD1. This CDR3 region has 15 residues. Germline loops: CDR1 MNHEY, CDR2 SVGAGI. Trimming took 2 bases from V and 8 from J; bases not matched to a gene: 5. The CDR3 is CASSYTGTGVEKLFF. CDR3 DNA sequence: TGTGCCAGCAGTTACACCGGGACAGGGGTAGAAAAACTGTTTTTT.